Listed here are 20 T cell receptor beta chains from one sample, sequenced in a study of blood T cell repertoires in COVID-19 (TCRdb year 2020). Libraries were constructed by the immunoSEQ multiplex PCR assay. Not all clones reach the TCRdb copy of this immuneACCESS table, which keeps in-frame sequences only. Checked studies attribute under half of the gap to unresolved V genes and leave the rest unexplained. The sample includes about 250,000 clones, with roughly 80% observed a single time. The ten most abundant clones make up approximately 8% of the sample. The sample was peripheral blood. These receptors all come from a woman of 80 years or more with acute or convalescent COVID-19.

This rearrangement joins TRBV19 to TRBJ1-3, with D maybe TRBD1 (5 bases). This CDR3 is built from 15 residues. Germline CDR1 reads LNHDA; CDR2 reads SQIVND (reference sequence). V lost 4 bases, J lost 4 bases, and 14 bases lay in between. The DNA of the CDR3 is TGTGCCAGTAGTAACGACAGAGCTACGGGAAACACCATATATTTT. Protein: CASSNDRATGNTIYF.

This clone was seen only once. The rearrangement uses TRBV4-1 and TRBJ2-1, with 7 bases matching TRBD2. The CDR3 has 20 residues. Per germline, CDR1 MGHRA and CDR2 YSYEKL. The trim removed 0 bases at V and 1 base at J, leaving 15 bases unmatched. The CDR3 bases are TGCGCCAGCAGCCAAGATCTTACTGGGTGGGCGGGAGCGTCCTACAATGAGCAGTTCTTC. Its translation: CASSQDLTGWAGASYNEQFF.

This chain links TRBV7-8 with TRBJ2-7; TRBD1 matches at 7 bases. The V and J ends lost 5 bases and 3 bases, in that order; junction bases with no gene match: 7. The CDR3 sequence is 14 residues long. CDR1 is SGHVS, CDR2 FQNEAQ, per germline. The CDR3 sequence is CASSPGQDNYEQYF. The CDR3 DNA sequence: TGTGCCAGCAGCCCAGGACAGGACAACTACGAGCAGTACTTC.

CDR3 DNA sequence: TGTGCCAGCAGCTCCAGGGGGCAGGACACTGAAGCTTTCTTT. It codes for CASSSRGQDTEAFF. V usage is TRBV7-9 and J usage is TRBJ1-1; TRBD1 matches 8 bases. The germline gives CDR1 SEHNR, CDR2 FQNEAQ (reference sequence). V gave up 4 bases and J gave up 3 bases; unmatched junction bases: 4. The CDR3 spans 14 residues.

In this sample, this clone turned up a few times. The rearrangement links TRBV27 to TRBJ1-5, with 8 nucleotides matching TRBD1. CDR1 and CDR2 (germline): MNHEY, SMNVEV (reference sequence). The ends lost 5 bases at V and 7 bases at J; junction bases unmatched: 7. The CDR3 is 14 residues long. CDR3 sequence: CASSAEDRAQPQHF. DNA for the CDR3: TGTGCCAGCAGTGCTGAGGACAGGGCCCAGCCCCAGCATTTT.

This clone was detected a few times. The chain uses TRBV5-1 and TRBJ2-1; possibly TRBD1 for D (5 bases). The CDR3 runs 16 residues. Germline loops: CDR1 SGHRS, CDR2 YFSETQ. Deletions cut 4 bases from V and 0 bases from J, with 14 bases between. CDR3 coding DNA: TGCGCCAGCAGCCTTGGACATGTCGGCTCCTACAATGAGCAGTTCTTC. Residues: CASSLGHVGSYNEQFF. The full variable domain, rest sourced from reference TRBV5-1 and TRBJ2-1, is KAGVTQTPRYLIKTRGQQVTLSCSPISGHRSVSWYQQTPGQGLQFLFEYFSETQRNKGNFPGRFSGRQFSNSRSEMNVSTLELGDSALYLCASSLGHVGSYNEQFFGPGTRLTVL.

This clone was counted once. V gene TRBV19 combines with J gene TRBJ2-2, with 10 bases fitting TRBD2. There are 16 residues in the CDR3. Germline V gene data show CDR1 as LNHDA and CDR2 as SQIVND (reference sequence). After removal of 10 bases from V and 0 bases from J, the junction contained 8 bases not matched to a gene. CDR3 nucleotide sequence: TGTGCCACCTCCGGACTAGCGGCCTCGAACACCGGGGAGCTGTTTTTT. Translated: CATSGLAASNTGELFF. Filled out from reference TRBV19 and TRBJ2-2, the complete variable domain reads DGGITQSPKYLFRKEGQNVTLSCEQNLNHDAMYWYRQDPGQGLRLIYYSQIVNDFQKGDIAEGYSVSREKKESFPLTVTSAQKNPTAFYLCATSGLAASNTGELFFGEGSRLTVL.

The chain couples TRBV10-3 to TRBJ1-3; TRBD1 might be the D (5 bases). V was cut by 0 bases and J by 0 bases, with 6 bases left in between. The CDR3 is 15 residues long. Germline V gives CDR1 ENHRY, CDR2 SYGVKD. The DNA for the CDR3 is TGTGCCATCAGTGAGTCGGGGCGCTCTGGAAACACCATATATTTT. Its protein is CAISESGRSGNTIYF.

This clone is a singleton in its sample. The chain recombines TRBV5-1 with TRBJ2-7; possible D gene TRBD1, 5 bases. Germline lookup yields CDR1 SGHRS and CDR2 YFSETQ. With 0 bases removed from V and 6 bases from J, the gap between germline ends came to 13 bases. The CDR3 totals 14 residues. The CDR3 reads CASSLERLGVEQYF. CDR3 DNA sequence: TGCGCCAGCAGCTTGGAAAGGCTAGGGGTCGAGCAGTACTTC. The full variable domain, its missing parts supplied by reference TRBV5-1 and TRBJ2-7, is KAGVTQTPRYLIKTRGQQVTLSCSPISGHRSVSWYQQTPGQGLQFLFEYFSETQRNKGNFPGRFSGRQFSNSRSEMNVSTLELGDSALYLCASSLERLGVEQYFGPGTRLTVT.

The rearrangement links TRBV30 to TRBJ1-5; no reliable D call. The CDR3 loop spans 14 amino acids. CDR1 is GTSNPN and CDR2 is SVGIG in the germline V gene (reference sequence). Trimming removed 1 base from V and 1 base from J, with 8 bases in between. The CDR3 DNA reads TGTGCCTGGAGTGGAGGGCTGAGCAATCAGCCCCAGCATTTT. Amino acid sequence: CAWSGGLSNQPQHF.

The J gene is TRBJ1-2, the V gene TRBV27, with TRBD1 identical over 12 bases. The germline gives CDR1 MNHEY, CDR2 SMNVEV (reference sequence). V shed 2 bases and J 2 bases; nucleotides not matched to a gene: 3. The CDR3 is 16 amino acids. CDR3 sequence (DNA): TGTGCCAGCAGTTTAAGAGGGACAGGGGGCAACTATGGCTACACCTTC. Its protein is CASSLRGTGGNYGYTF.

The chain joins TRBV9 to TRBJ1-1; TRBD1 might be the D (6 bases). The CDR3 runs to 15 residues. CDR1 is SGDLS, CDR2 YYNGEE, per germline. The V gene lost 4 bases and the J gene lost 5 bases, with 18 bases spanning the gap. CDR3 nucleotide sequence: TGTGCCAGCAGCCCAACAGGGTGGGCCGCAACTGAAGCTTTCTTT. Translated, it gives CASSPTGWAATEAFF.

V usage is TRBV25-1 and J usage is TRBJ2-7, with D possibly TRBD2 on 5 matching bases. CDR1 is MGHDK and CDR2 is SYGVNS in the germline V gene. V was clipped by 3 bases and J by 3 bases, with 12 bases between them. The CDR3 has 14 amino acids. The CDR3 loop reads CASSESGYLYEQYF. CDR3 nucleotides: TGTGCCAGCAGTGAGTCGGGGTACCTCTACGAGCAGTACTTC.

This clone was detected once. The chain recombines TRBV3-1 (or the pseudogene TRBV3-2) with TRBJ1-1; 8 bases are shared with TRBD1. CDR1 and CDR2 from the germline V gene are LGHDT and YNNKEL (reference sequence). The CDR3 sequence is 15 residues long. Germline trimming cut 3 bases from V and 5 bases from J; bases unmatched to any gene: 8. The CDR3 coding sequence is TGTGCCAGCAGCCACCGACAGGGGTGGGGGACTGAAGCTTTCTTT. It codes for CASSHRQGWGTEAFF.

This clone came up once. The chain recombines TRBV6-5 with TRBJ2-2; D uncertain. CDR3 length: 14 residues. The ends were cut back, 2 bases at V and 0 bases at J, with 4 bases in the middle. Germline-derived CDR1 and CDR2 are MNHEY and SVGAGI. The CDR3 loop reads CASSYESNTGELFF. For the CDR3, the DNA is TGTGCCAGCAGTTACGAGTCGAACACCGGGGAGCTGTTTTTT.

The chain joins TRBV19 to TRBJ1-5; 8 nucleotides match TRBD1. From germline, CDR1 is LNHDA and CDR2 SQIVND (reference sequence). This CDR3 has 15 amino acids. V trimming: 8 bases; J trimming: 3 bases; junction bases outside the gene matches: 9. The CDR3 DNA follows: TGTGCCAGTCTGTCAGACAGGGGAGTCAATCAGCCCCAGCATTTT. Its protein is CASLSDRGVNQPQHF.

The chain recombines TRBV7-2 with TRBJ1-1, with 7 bases lining up with TRBD1. With V trimmed by 3 bases and J by 3 bases, 10 bases remained unmatched. The CDR3 consists of 16 residues. Germline V CDR1 and CDR2: SGHTA, FQGNSA. CDR3 in DNA: TGTGCCAGCAGCTTTCGGATCAATACAGGGGACACTGAAGCTTTCTTT. It is translated as CASSFRINTGDTEAFF.

The chain links TRBV6-5 to TRBJ1-2; D not resolved. The V gene lost 5 bases and the J gene lost 0 bases, with 7 bases spanning the gap. This CDR3 has 13 amino acids. Looked up from germline, CDR1 is MNHEY and CDR2 is SVGAGI. The DNA of the CDR3 is TGTGCCAGCAGTCCGGGTTCTAACTATGGCTACACCTTC. Its translation is CASSPGSNYGYTF.

V gene TRBV7-9 combines with J gene TRBJ1-4; 7 bases are a match to TRBD1. With V trimmed by 4 bases and J by 5 bases, 10 bases remained unmatched. The V gene's germline CDR1 is SEHNR and CDR2 FQNEAQ (reference sequence). The CDR3 runs to 16 residues. In DNA, the CDR3 is TGTGCCAGCAGCTCAAACGGACAGGTTGCCAATGAAAAACTGTTTTTT. Translated: CASSSNGQVANEKLFF. The entire variable domain, with the rest obtained from reference TRBV7-9 and TRBJ1-4, is as follows: DTGVSQNPRHKITKRGQNVTFRCDPISEHNRLYWYRQTLGQGPEFLTYFQNEAQLEKSRLLSDRFSAERPKGSFSTLEIQRTEQGDSAMYLCASSSNGQVANEKLFFGSGTQLSVL.

The chain uses TRBV10-2 and TRBJ2-1, with 10 bases matching TRBD1. Per germline, CDR1 WSHSY and CDR2 SAAADI. The V gene end was trimmed by 11 bases and the J gene end by 7 bases; junction bases not matched to a gene: 8. This CDR3 comprises 13 residues. In DNA, the CDR3 is TGCGCCGGCGGGACAGGGGAAATTAATGAGCAGTTCTTC. This encodes CAGGTGEINEQFF.